One sample yielded the 8 T cell receptor beta chains listed below, sequenced in a study of T cell changes during pregnancy in multiple sclerosis. Sequencing used immunoSEQ multiplex PCR; TCRdb keeps in-frame clones, though not all of them. This sample yields approximately 44,000 clones, of which about 90% are seen a single time; approximately 0.7% belongs to the top ten. Sample: CD4+ T cells from peripheral blood mononuclear cells, taken before pregnancy. The receptors shown here come from a female donor with multiple sclerosis, enrolled in a pregnancy study.

V usage is TRBV11-1 and J usage is TRBJ2-5; 8 bases are a match to TRBD2. With V trimmed by 5 bases and J by 5 bases, 10 bases remained unmatched. The CDR3 is made up of 15 amino acids. The germline gives CDR1 SGHAT, CDR2 FQDESV (reference sequence). CDR3 in DNA: TGTGCCAGCAGCCCTACGGGGGGGCCTAGGGAGACCCAGTACTTC. Its translation is CASSPTGGPRETQYF.

This chain connects TRBV29-1 to TRBJ1-2; D is possibly TRBD1 (5 bases). CDR1 and CDR2 (germline): SQVTM, ANQGSEA. This CDR3 is built from 17 residues. The V gene lost 4 bases and the J gene lost 7 bases, with 28 bases spanning the gap. The CDR3 reads CSVGVIGHSQSGVGYTF. In DNA, the CDR3 is TGCAGCGTTGGAGTGATCGGACACTCGCAATCGGGGGTTGGCTACACCTTC.

This clone was detected once. V and J are TRBV2 and TRBJ2-7; D perhaps matches TRBD1 (6 bases). The ends were cut back, 3 bases at V and 4 bases at J, with 13 bases in the middle. Germline CDR1 and CDR2: SNHLY and FYNNEI. The length of the CDR3 is 14 residues. The CDR3 sequence: CASSEQGPSYEQYF. As DNA, the CDR3 is TGTGCCAGCAGTGAGCAGGGGCCCTCGTACGAGCAGTACTTC.

V and J are TRBV29-1 and TRBJ1-5; no firm D call. Germline-derived CDR1 and CDR2 are SQVTM and ANQGSEA. The germline V and J ends were trimmed by 5 bases and 2 bases, with 10 bases remaining between them. The CDR3 has 13 amino acids. Written as DNA, the CDR3 is TGCAGCGTTCAGGTGGATGGCAATCAGCCCCAGCATTTT. Translation gives CSVQVDGNQPQHF. Based on the CDR3 plus reference TRBV29-1 and TRBJ1-5, the full variable domain is SAVISQKPSRDICQRGTSLTIQCQVDSQVTMMFWYRQQPGQSLTLIATANQGSEATYESGFVIDKFPISRPNLTFSTLTVSNMSPEDSSIYLCSVQVDGNQPQHFGDGTRLSIL.

This clone occurred once. The chain recombines TRBV6-1 with TRBJ1-5; no clear D gene. V lost 5 bases to trimming and J lost 11 bases, with 10 bases between them. Germline V gene lookup returns CDR1 MNHNS and CDR2 SASEGT. This CDR3 has 11 residues. The CDR3 DNA reads TGTGCCAGCAGTCCATCACTGGCCCAGCATTTT. This encodes CASSPSLAQHF.

The chain has TRBV11-3 and TRBJ1-1; weak D call: TRBD1 (5 bases). This CDR3 is built from 15 residues. V lost 5 bases to trimming and J lost 1 base, with 14 bases between them. Germline-derived CDR1 and CDR2 are SGHNT and YENEEA. In DNA, the CDR3 is TGTGCCAGCAGCATTACAGGTTCCCCGAACACTGAAGCTTTCTTT. This translates into CASSITGSPNTEAFF.

The chain couples TRBV20-1 to TRBJ2-5; a weak D match, TRBD1 (5 bases). CDR3 length equals 11 residues. V was cut by 5 bases and J by 3 bases, with 7 bases left in between. From germline, CDR1 is DFQATT and CDR2 SNEGSKA (reference sequence). CDR3 sequence: CSARREETQYF. Here the CDR3 DNA reads TGCAGTGCTCGCAGGGAAGAGACCCAGTACTTC.

The sample holds one count of this clone. The chain uses TRBV27 and TRBJ2-1; 7 bases line up with TRBD1. Germline CDR1 is MNHEY and CDR2 is SMNVEV (reference sequence). After removal of 6 bases from V and 1 base from J, the junction contained 6 bases not matched to a gene. The CDR3 sequence is 15 residues long. The CDR3 bases are TGTGCCAGCAGCACAGGGGATAGGTCCTACAATGAGCAGTTCTTC. As protein: CASSTGDRSYNEQFF.